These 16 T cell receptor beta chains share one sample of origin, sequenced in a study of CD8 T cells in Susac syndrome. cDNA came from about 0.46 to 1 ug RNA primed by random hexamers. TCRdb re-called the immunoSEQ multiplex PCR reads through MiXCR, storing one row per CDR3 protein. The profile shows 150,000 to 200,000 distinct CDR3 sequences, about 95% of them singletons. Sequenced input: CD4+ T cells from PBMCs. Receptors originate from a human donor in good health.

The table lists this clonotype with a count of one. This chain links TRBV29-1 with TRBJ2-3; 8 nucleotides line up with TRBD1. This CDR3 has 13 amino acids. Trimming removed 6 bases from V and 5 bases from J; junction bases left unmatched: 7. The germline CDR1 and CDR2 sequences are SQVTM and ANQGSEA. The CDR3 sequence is CSVGDRGGDTQYF. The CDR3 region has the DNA TGCAGCGTCGGAGACAGGGGTGGAGATACGCAGTATTTT.

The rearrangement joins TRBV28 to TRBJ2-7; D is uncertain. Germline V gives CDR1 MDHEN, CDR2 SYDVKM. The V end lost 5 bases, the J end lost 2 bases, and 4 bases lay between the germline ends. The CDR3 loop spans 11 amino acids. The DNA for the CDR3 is TGTGCCAGCAGTACCACCTACGAGCAGTACTTC. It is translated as CASSTTYEQYF.

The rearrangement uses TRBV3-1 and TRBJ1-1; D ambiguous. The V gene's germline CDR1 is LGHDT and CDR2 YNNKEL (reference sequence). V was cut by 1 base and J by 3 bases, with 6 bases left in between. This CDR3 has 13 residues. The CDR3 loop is CASSQVGDTEAFF. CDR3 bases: TGTGCCAGCAGCCAAGTAGGAGACACTGAAGCTTTCTTT.

The CDR3 sequence: CSASWRRYNEQFF. The CDR3 DNA sequence: TGCAGTGCTAGTTGGCGGCGCTACAATGAGCAGTTCTTC. The rearrangement links TRBV20-1 to TRBJ2-1; D gene uncertain. Germline V gives CDR1 DFQATT, CDR2 SNEGSKA (reference sequence). The ends were cut back, 3 bases at V and 3 bases at J, with 9 bases in the middle. The CDR3 runs 13 residues.

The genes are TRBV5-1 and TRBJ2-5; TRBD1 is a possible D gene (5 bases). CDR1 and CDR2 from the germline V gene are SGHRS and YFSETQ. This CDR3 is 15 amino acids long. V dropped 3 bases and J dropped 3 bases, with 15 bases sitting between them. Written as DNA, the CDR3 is TGCGCCAGCAGCTCTCTTGACAGAACCAAAGAGACCCAGTACTTC. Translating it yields CASSSLDRTKETQYF.

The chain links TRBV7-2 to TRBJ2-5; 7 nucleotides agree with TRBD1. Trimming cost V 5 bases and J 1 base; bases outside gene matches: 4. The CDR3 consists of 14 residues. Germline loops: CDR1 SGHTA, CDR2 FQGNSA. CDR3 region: CASSRQGIQETQYF. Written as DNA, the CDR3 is TGTGCCAGCAGCAGACAGGGTATCCAAGAGACCCAGTACTTC.

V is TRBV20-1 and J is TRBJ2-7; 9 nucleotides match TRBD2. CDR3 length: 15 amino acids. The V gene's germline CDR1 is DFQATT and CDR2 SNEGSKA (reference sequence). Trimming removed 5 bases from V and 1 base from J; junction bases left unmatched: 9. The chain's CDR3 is CSAEIAGARSYEQYF. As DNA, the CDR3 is TGCAGTGCTGAGATAGCGGGAGCCAGGTCCTACGAGCAGTACTTC.

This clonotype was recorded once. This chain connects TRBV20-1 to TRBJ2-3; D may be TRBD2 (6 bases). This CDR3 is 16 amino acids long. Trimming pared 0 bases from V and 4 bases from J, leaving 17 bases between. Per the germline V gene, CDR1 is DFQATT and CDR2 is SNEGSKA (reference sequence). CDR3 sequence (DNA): TGCAGTGCTAGAGATGTGCCGGACTACGATCCAGATACGCAGTATTTT. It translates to CSARDVPDYDPDTQYF.

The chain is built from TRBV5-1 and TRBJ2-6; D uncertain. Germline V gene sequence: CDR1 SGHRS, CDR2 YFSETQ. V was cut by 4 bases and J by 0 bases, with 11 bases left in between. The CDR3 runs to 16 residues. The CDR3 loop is CASSADGYSGANVLTF. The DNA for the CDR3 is TGCGCCAGCAGCGCGGACGGGTACTCTGGGGCCAACGTCCTGACTTTC.

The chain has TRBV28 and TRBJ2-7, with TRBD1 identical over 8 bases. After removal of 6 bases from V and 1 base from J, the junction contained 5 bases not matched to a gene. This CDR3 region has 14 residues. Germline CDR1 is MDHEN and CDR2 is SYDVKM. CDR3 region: CASSPGDRSYEQYF. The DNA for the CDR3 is TGTGCCAGCAGCCCTGGGGACAGGTCCTACGAGCAGTACTTC.

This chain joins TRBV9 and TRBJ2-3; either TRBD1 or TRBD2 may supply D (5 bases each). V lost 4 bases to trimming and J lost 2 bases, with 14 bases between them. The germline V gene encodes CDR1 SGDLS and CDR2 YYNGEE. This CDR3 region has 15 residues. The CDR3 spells CASSPLGPFTDTQYF. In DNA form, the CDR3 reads TGTGCCAGCAGCCCCCTGGGACCGTTCACAGATACGCAGTATTTT.

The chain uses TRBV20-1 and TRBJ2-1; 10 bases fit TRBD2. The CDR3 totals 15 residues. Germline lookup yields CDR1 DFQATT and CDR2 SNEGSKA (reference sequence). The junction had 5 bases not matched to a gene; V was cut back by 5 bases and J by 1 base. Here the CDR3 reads CSALRTSGSYNEQFF. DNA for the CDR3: TGCAGTGCTTTACGGACTAGCGGTTCCTACAATGAGCAGTTCTTC.

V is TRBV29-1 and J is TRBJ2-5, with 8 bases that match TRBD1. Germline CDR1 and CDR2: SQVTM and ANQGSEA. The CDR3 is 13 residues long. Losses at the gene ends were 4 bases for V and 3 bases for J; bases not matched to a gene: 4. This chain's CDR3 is CSVGETGEETQYF. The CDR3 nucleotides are TGCAGCGTTGGCGAGACAGGGGAAGAGACCCAGTACTTC.

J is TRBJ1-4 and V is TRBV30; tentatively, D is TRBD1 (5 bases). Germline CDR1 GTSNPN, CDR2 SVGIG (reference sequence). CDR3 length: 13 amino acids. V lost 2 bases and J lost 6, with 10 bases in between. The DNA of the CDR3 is TGTGCCTGGAGTACCTGGGGGGATGAAAAACTGTTTTTT. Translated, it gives CAWSTWGDEKLFF.

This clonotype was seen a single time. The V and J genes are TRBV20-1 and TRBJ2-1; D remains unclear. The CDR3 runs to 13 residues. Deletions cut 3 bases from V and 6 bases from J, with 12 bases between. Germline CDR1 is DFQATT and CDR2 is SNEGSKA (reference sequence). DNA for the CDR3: TGCAGTGCTAGCCCCACGTGGGTCAATGAGCAGTTCTTC. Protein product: CSASPTWVNEQFF.

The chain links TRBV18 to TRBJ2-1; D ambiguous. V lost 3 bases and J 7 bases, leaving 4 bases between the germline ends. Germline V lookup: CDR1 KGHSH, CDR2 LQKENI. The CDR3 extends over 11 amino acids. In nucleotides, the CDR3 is TGTGCCAGCTCACCTGGTAATGAGCAGTTCTTC. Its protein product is CASSPGNEQFF.